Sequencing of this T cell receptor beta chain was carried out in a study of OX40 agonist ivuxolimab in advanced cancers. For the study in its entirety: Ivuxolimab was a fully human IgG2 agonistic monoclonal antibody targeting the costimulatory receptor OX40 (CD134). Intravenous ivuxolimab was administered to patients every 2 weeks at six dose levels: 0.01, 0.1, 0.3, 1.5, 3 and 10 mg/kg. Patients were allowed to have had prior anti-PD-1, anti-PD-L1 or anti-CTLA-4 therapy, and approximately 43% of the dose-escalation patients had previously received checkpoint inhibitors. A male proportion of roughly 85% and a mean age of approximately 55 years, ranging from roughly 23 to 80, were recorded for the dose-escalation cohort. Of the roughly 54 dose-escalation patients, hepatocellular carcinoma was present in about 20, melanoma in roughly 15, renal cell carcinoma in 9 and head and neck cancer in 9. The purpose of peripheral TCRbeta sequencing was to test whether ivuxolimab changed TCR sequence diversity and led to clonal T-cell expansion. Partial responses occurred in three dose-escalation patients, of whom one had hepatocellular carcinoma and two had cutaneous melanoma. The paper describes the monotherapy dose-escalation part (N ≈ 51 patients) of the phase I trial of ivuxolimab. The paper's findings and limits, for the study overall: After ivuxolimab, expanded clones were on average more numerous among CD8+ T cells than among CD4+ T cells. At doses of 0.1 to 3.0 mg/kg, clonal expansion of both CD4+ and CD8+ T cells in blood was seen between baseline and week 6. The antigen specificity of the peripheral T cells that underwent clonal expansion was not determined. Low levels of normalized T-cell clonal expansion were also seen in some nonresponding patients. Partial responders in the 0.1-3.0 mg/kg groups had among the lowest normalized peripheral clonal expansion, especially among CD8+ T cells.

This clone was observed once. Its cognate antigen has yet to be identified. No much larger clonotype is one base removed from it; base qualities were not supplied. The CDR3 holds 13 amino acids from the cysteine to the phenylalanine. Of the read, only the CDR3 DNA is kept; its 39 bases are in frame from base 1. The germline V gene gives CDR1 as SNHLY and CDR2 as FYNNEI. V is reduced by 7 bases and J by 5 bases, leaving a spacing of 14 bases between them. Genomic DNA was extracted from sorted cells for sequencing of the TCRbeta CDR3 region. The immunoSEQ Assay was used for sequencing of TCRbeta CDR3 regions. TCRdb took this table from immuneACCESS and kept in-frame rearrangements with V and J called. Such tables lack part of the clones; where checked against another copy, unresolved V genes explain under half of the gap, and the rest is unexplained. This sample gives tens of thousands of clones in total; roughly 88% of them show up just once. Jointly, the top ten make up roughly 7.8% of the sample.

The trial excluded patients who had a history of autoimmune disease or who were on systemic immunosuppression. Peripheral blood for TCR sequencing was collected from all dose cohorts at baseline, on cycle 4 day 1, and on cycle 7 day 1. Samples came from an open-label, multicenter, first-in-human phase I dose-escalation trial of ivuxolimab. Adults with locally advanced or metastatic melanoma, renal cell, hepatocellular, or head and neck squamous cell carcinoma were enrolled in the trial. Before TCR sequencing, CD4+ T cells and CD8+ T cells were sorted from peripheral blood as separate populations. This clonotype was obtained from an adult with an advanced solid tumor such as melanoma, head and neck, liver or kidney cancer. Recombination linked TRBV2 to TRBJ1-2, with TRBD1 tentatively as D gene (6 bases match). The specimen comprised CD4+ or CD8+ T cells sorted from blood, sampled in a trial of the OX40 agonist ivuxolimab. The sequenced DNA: TGTGCCAGCATGGAGCAGGGGTCGTATGGCTACACCTTC. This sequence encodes CASMEQGSYGYTF.